This entry describes one TCR beta chain. There are a few counts of this clonotype. Its antigen remains undetermined. Base qualities are not at hand, and no much larger clone is one base apart. The data stem from a study of vaccination and CD4 T cells after COVID-19 (dated by TCRdb to between 2020 and 2023). Some background on the complete study: Convalescent patients had a positive SARS-CoV-2 result on nasal swab PCR, and of these patients, fewer than ten had mild disease and one had severe disease. Six males and four females were included in the convalescent cohort, with two Hispanic individuals, seven Caucasians, two Asians and one multiracial person represented. Participants received two doses of either the Pfizer-BioNTech BNT162b2 vaccine (n=8) or the Moderna mRNA-1273 vaccine (n=2). Post-COVID blood samples from convalescent patients were collected a median of roughly 100 days after diagnosis, with a range of roughly 30 to 170 days. The time from the second vaccine dose to post-vaccine blood sampling had a median of approximately 72 days and ranged from about 13 to 250 days. For stimulating the cultures, overlapping spike peptide pools were used, derived from SARS-CoV-2 as well as from the common cold coronaviruses HCoV-NL63, HCoV-OC43 and HCoV-229E. Control cultures received a CEFX viral epitope pool as the positive control, an HIV-1 Nef peptide pool as the negative control, or no peptide. In ten to eleven COVID-19 convalescent patients and 4 infection-naive healthy vaccine recipients, the spike-specific CD4+ TCR repertoire before mRNA vaccination was compared with the repertoire after mRNA vaccination. The full study reports these points: Of the vaccine-specific clones in convalescent patients, 304 of 307, or nearly all, reacted only to SARS-CoV-2 spike and did not cross-react with common cold coronaviruses. Although the median number of SARS-CoV-2-reactive clonotypes went up from fewer than 25 after infection to 30 to 45 after vaccination, the increase was not significant. The study included relatively few convalescent patients and did not analyze early timepoints after natural infection. In convalescent patients, a median approximately 86% of post-vaccine SARS-CoV-2-reactive clones were detected only after vaccination, suggesting vaccine-specific priming.

A distance of 11 bases separates the germline ends of V and J, which lose 2 bases and 1 base respectively. The germline V gene provides CDR1 SGHVS and CDR2 FNYEAQ. From its cysteine to its phenylalanine, the CDR3 spans 15 amino acids. Of all the DNA, just the CDR3 is kept, 45 bases in frame from base 1. Taken with the paper, the label for treatment or condition translates to: roughly ten-day PBMC culture with coronavirus spike peptide pools or control peptides (ViraFEST assay). To expand antigen-specific T cells with peptide pools and then pick out the expanded clonotypes through TCR sequencing, the study relied on the ViraFEST assay. The positive SARS-CoV-2 PCR tests of the convalescent patients were dated from March to December 2020, before the Alpha, Beta and Delta variants emerged in the United States. Each well held some 2 million PBMCs cultured with approximately 9.1 ug/ml peptide pools in IMDM containing approximately 5% human AB serum and around 10 IU/ml IL-2. Half of the culture medium was replaced with fresh IL-2-containing medium on days 3 and 7. Once the cells had been in culture for about 10 days, the EasySep CD4+ T cell isolation kit was used to isolate CD4+ T cells by negative selection. PBMCs were separated from whole blood using Ficoll-Paque Plus gradient centrifugation and then either used fresh or cryopreserved at -140C. Culture conditions were generally each tested in triplicate wells.

Library generation was performed with PCR. DNA from cultured CD4+ T cells underwent TCR sequencing with the Oncomine TCR Beta short-read assay at the Johns Hopkins FTIC core. The QIAamp micro DNA kit was used to extract genomic DNA from the cultured CD4+ T cells. Oncomine TCR Beta libraries from cultured CD4+ T cells were pooled with unique dual indexes and sequenced on an Illumina iSeq 100. As for the original processing: Non-productive sequences were filtered out, and CDR3s that did not start with C, did not end with F or W, or were shorter than 7 amino acids were discarded. Antigen-specific clonotypes were identified with the MANAFEST web application by comparing peptide-stimulated wells with reference and other culture wells. To be called positive, a clone needed an FDR below 0.05, an odds ratio above 5, and a productive frequency above 0.1% in at least two of three replicate wells. A clonotype was classed as cross-reactive if the clonotype showed significant expansion both in SARS-CoV-2 spike wells and in at least one common cold coronavirus spike condition. CDR3 homology was assessed with Levenshtein distances (stringdist) and unrooted phylogenetic trees (ape) in R version 3.6.1. In TCRdb, the public reads were trimmed at Q25 with fastp and aligned with MiXCR, with productive beta chains retained. CDR3 protein sequences are deduplicated, and each keeps its most common genes and DNA. The V and J calls follow TCRdb's processing rather than the paper's. For this sample the table gives about 13,000 distinct CDR3 sequences, of which nearly 45% were detected only once. The top ten clones comprise 7.5% to 9% of the sample.

The sequence joins TRBV7-6 to TRBJ1-1; the D gene remains uncertain. Material: CD4+ T cells from blood, cultured in vitro, obtained after SARS-CoV-2 vaccination. The clonotype originates from a human donor who had recovered from COVID-19. DNA sequence: TGTGCCAGCAGCTTAATTTCTGGTGGGAACACTGAAGCTTTCTTT. It codes for CASSLISGGNTEAFF.